The sequence of this TCR beta chain was determined in a study of blood T cell repertoires in COVID-19. On the study more broadly: The cDNA or gDNA used as material had been derived from T cells, B-cell-depleted T cells, or PBMCs.

Per the study methods: Reference gene primer amplification yielded estimated nucleated cell counts. Only in-frame clones appear in the TCRdb table, and some are missing; sequencing was by immunoSEQ multiplex PCR. The DNA gave D and trimming, while V, J and clone size come from that table. The sample gives some 150,000 clones, 70% to 90% of which show up once; 0.8% to 1.2% is in the top ten. The material sequenced was peripheral blood. The TCR sequence derives from a man aged 35-49 years with acute or convalescent COVID-19.

DNA of the CDR3: TGTGCCAGCAGCTTAGGGGGGGTAAAGAACACTGAAGCTTTCTTT. This translates into CASSLGGVKNTEAFF. The chain joins TRBV7-2 to TRBJ1-1; possibly TRBD1 for D (5 bases). The germline CDR1 and CDR2 sequences are SGHTA and FQGNSA. Trimming left V 1 base short and J 1 base short, with 10 bases between. The CDR3 has 15 amino acids.